This T cell receptor beta chain appears in the sequencing data of a study of T cell responses to AZD1222 COVID-19 vaccine. Study-wide results and caveats: White British donors predominated, females outnumbered males, and clonal diversity was possibly underestimated. Only a handful of AZD1222 recipients, roughly six in all, had baseline seropositivity. There were repertoire samples only from the period after the peak T cell response. Close to half of all spike-specific TCRs reportedly target regions of the variants that are unmutated.

Remarks on this clone: Its antigen is as yet unknown.

Data came from immunoSEQ multiplex PCR; TCRdb stores just in-frame clones and leaves some out. The repertoire includes roughly 100,000 clones, 85% to 90% of them detected once, and about 40% sits in the top ten. The clonotype originates from an adult who received the AZD1222 COVID-19 vaccine. The starting material was peripheral blood, obtained 28 days after the second AZD1222 dose.

CDR3 residues: CASVKGGLMNTEAFF. The DNA of the CDR3 is TGTGCCAGCGTGAAGGGAGGGTTGATGAACACTGAAGCTTTCTTT. The rearrangement links TRBV13 to TRBJ1-1; D is unresolved. V was trimmed by 8 bases and J by 0 bases, leaving 16 bases between them. CDR3 length: 15 amino acids. Germline CDR1 reads PRHDT; CDR2 reads FYEKMQ (reference sequence).